This T cell receptor (beta chain) was profiled in a study of cytomegalovirus exposure and HLA in healthy donors. Study observations and caveats: The classifier, whose performance was assessed in both the original and validation cohorts, reportedly diagnosed cytomegalovirus status with high specificity and sensitivity. A later analysis found TCR association rates differed by HLA locus, highest for DRB1 and lowest for HLA-C.

In the PCR, 60 Vbeta and 13 Jbeta primers were used. The data were produced by immunoSEQ multiplex PCR, yet TCRdb's version contains in-frame clones alone and is incomplete. The table lists about 110,000 clones, under 80% of them singletons, with roughly 8% in the top ten. The V gene lost 0 bases and the J gene lost 8 bases, with 22 bases spanning the gap. There are 18 residues in the CDR3. Germline V lookup: CDR1 SEHNR, CDR2 FQNEAQ (reference sequence). On this clone: Its antigen is not identified.

As for the donors, each was a healthy bone marrow donor. Material for sequencing was PBMCs. This sequence joins TRBV7-9 and TRBJ1-4, with a tentative D call TRBD1 (6 bases). The sequence derives from a woman aged 45-59 years in good health and CMV-seropositive. Here the CDR3 DNA reads TGTGCCAGCAGCTTAGCCCCCCACGAACAGGGCGCGGAAGAAAAACTGTTTTTT. Translated: CASSLAPHEQGAEEKLFF.